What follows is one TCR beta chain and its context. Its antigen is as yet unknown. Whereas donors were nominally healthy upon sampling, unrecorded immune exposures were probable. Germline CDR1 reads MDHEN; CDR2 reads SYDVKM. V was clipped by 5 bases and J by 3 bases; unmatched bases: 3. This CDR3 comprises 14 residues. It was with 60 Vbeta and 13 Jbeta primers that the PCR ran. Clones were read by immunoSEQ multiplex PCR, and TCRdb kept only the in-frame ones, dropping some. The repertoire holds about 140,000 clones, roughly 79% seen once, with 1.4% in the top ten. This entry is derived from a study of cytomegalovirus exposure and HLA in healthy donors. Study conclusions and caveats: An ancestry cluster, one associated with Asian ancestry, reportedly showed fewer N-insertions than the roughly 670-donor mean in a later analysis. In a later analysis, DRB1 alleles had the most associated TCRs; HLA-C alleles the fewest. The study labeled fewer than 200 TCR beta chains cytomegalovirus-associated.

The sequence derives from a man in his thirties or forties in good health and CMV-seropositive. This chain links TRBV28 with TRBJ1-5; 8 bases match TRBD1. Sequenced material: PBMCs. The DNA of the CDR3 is TGTGCCAGCAGTAGGACAGGGAACAATCAGCCCCAGCATTTT. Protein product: CASSRTGNNQPQHF.